The 14 T cell receptor beta chains given below trace back to one sample, sequenced in a study of low-dose radiotherapy and immunotherapy resistance in tumors. Described time point: after trial treatment. Treatment here: LDRT plus nivolumab, ipilimumab, low-dose cyclophosphamide and aspirin (RACIN trial). First-strand cDNA used TRAV- and TRBV-specific primers, covering alpha and beta chains. TCRs were amplified for approximately 22 PCR cycles with a constant-region primer and V-primer adapter. TCRdb used MiXCR to reprocess the reads, holding one entry per CDR3 protein. The data hold under 70,000 distinct CDR3 sequences, with about a quarter observed a single time. The source material was PBMCs, sampled after low-dose radiotherapy plus immunotherapy. The receptors stem from a male donor with prostate cancer.

This chain links TRBV7-9 with TRBJ2-7, with unresolved D. The V gene lost 1 base and the J gene lost 1 base, with 14 bases spanning the gap. This CDR3 spans 16 amino acids. CDR1 is SEHNR, CDR2 FQNEAQ, per germline (reference sequence). The CDR3 DNA follows: TGTGCCAGCAGCTTAGGGGCGGTCGTCGAGTCCTACGAGCAGTACTTC. The encoded protein is CASSLGAVVESYEQYF.

This clonotype was found many times. The rearrangement joins TRBV28 to TRBJ2-1; TRBD1 aligns across 9 bases. The CDR3 loop spans 14 amino acids. The trim removed 1 base at V and 10 bases at J, leaving 5 bases unmatched. Germline values: CDR1 MDHEN, CDR2 SYDVKM. The CDR3 spells CASSLLQGAGEQFF. CDR3 in DNA: TGTGCCAGCAGTTTATTACAGGGGGCTGGGGAGCAGTTCTTC.

CDR3 sequence reads: CASSLFEGARTEAFF. CDR3 DNA: TGTGCCAGCAGTTTATTCGAGGGGGCGCGGACTGAAGCTTTCTTT. The genes are TRBV27 and TRBJ1-1; 7 bases map to TRBD1. The germline CDR1 and CDR2 sequences are MNHEY and SMNVEV (reference sequence). J was trimmed by 5 bases and V by 1 base; bases with no gene match: 7. CDR3 length: 15 amino acids.

This clonotype was detected many times. The V call is TRBV7-3, the J call TRBJ1-1; a weak D match, TRBD1 (5 bases). Germline values: CDR1 SGHTA, CDR2 FQGTGA. The CDR3 runs to 16 residues. V dropped 0 bases and J dropped 5 bases, with 16 bases sitting between them. The CDR3 coding sequence is TGTGCCAGCAGCTTAACTTTAACTGTTCGGGGGACTGAAGCTTTCTTT. Encoded protein: CASSLTLTVRGTEAFF.

This clonotype was found many times. The rearrangement links TRBV12-3 or TRBV12-4 to TRBJ2-7, with a tentative D call TRBD2 (5 bases). The V end was cut by 6 bases, the J end by 7 bases, with 13 bases between. This CDR3 has 12 amino acids. In DNA form, the CDR3 reads TGTGCCAGCAGCCTGGACTCGGTGGAGCAGTACTTC. Its protein is CASSLDSVEQYF.

The table lists this clonotype with many counts. The chain recombines TRBV12-3 or TRBV12-4 with TRBJ1-1; D is undetermined. V shed 3 bases and J shed 2 bases, with 13 bases lying between them. CDR3 length equals 15 residues. Written as DNA, the CDR3 is TGTGCCAGCAGTTTCAAGAGACACTTTAACACTGAAGCTTTCTTT. This translates into CASSFKRHFNTEAFF.

This chain joins TRBV6-2 or TRBV6-3 and TRBJ1-2; 8 bases are shared with TRBD1. V gave up 2 bases and J gave up 2 bases; unmatched junction bases: 10. CDR3 length: 17 amino acids. CDR1 MNHEY and CDR2 SVGEGT come from the germline V gene. In DNA, the CDR3 is TGTGCCAGCAGTTACCCCAGGACAGGGCGAAGCAACTATGGCTACACCTTC. Translated, it gives CASSYPRTGRSNYGYTF.

This clonotype was counted at least ten times. The chain employs TRBV7-2 and TRBJ2-1; D ambiguous. The CDR3 is made up of 13 amino acids. Per germline, CDR1 SGHTA and CDR2 FQGNSA. Trimming cost V 0 bases and J 10 bases, with 10 bases left between them. DNA of the CDR3: TGTGCCAGCAGCTTAGCGCTCGGACGGGAGCAGTTCTTC. This codes for CASSLALGREQFF. The full variable domain, with the rest looked up from reference TRBV7-2 and TRBJ2-1, is GAGVSQSPSNKVTEKGKDVELRCDPISGHTALYWYRQSLGQGLEFLIYFQGNSAPDKSGLPSDRFSAERTGGSVSTLTIQRTQQEDSAVYLCASSLALGREQFFGPGTRLTVL.

In this sample, this clonotype turned up many times. The chain has TRBV5-1 and TRBJ2-7, with TRBD2 matching 9 bases. J gave up 7 bases and V 3 bases, and 8 bases lay outside the gene matches. CDR3 length equals 14 residues. Germline CDR1 reads SGHRS; CDR2 reads YFSETQ. The CDR3 bases are TGCGCCAGCAGCTCAATAGCGGGAGCGGAAGAGCAGTACTTC. It codes for CASSSIAGAEEQYF.

This clonotype was observed at least ten times. The rearrangement links TRBV4-2 to TRBJ2-7; TRBD2 matches 15 bases. This CDR3 is built from 18 residues. From germline, CDR1 is LGHNA and CDR2 YNFKEQ. Unmatched junction bases numbered 11, after V lost 4 bases and J lost 4 bases. The CDR3, as DNA: TGTGCCAGCAGCCGGAACCCGGGACTAGCGGGAGGATCGTACGAGCAGTACTTC. This gives the protein CASSRNPGLAGGSYEQYF.

Concerning this clonotype itself: A far more abundant clone sits one base away, making this likely a read error. The V gene is TRBV28, the J gene TRBJ2-1; D possibly corresponds to TRBD2 (5 bases). V dropped 2 bases and J dropped 13 bases, with 21 bases sitting between them. The germline CDR1 and CDR2 sequences are MDHEN and SYDVKM. This CDR3 region has 15 residues. CDR3 residues: CASSLEEANQETQFF. CDR3 nucleotides: TGTGCCAGCAGTTTAGAGGAGGCGAACCAAGAGACCCAGTTCTTC.

This clonotype was observed once. A far bigger clonotype differs at one base, so this is likely a read error. The chain recombines TRBV5-3 with TRBJ2-6; TRBD1 matches 8 bases. TRBV5-3 belongs to the ORF category, with a function that is uncertain. The CDR3 loop spans 16 amino acids. V lost 10 bases to trimming and J lost 3 bases; unmatched junction nucleotides: 12. The CDR3 reads CAGSGPRGRGANVLTF. The DNA of the CDR3 is TGTGCCGGCAGCGGACCCAGGGGGCGTGGGGCCAACGTCCTGACTTTC.

This clonotype was seen many times. The chain carries TRBV7-2 and TRBJ1-6, with D unclear. CDR1 and CDR2 (germline): SGHTA, FQGNSA. This CDR3 comprises 16 residues. V was trimmed by 1 base and J by 8 bases, leaving 15 bases between them. The CDR3: CASSLEGSSFHSPLHF. The CDR3, as DNA: TGTGCCAGCAGCTTAGAGGGCAGTTCTTTCCATTCACCCCTCCACTTT.

This clonotype was seen at least ten times. The J gene is TRBJ2-7, the V gene TRBV29-1; 7 bases agree with TRBD2. Germline V lookup: CDR1 SQVTM, CDR2 ANQGSEA. V dropped 4 bases and J dropped 4; count of bases not matched to a gene: 4. The CDR3 is 12 amino acids. The CDR3 bases are TGCAGCGTTGCCGGGAGGACTTACGAGCAGTACTTC. Residues: CSVAGRTYEQYF.